This T cell receptor beta chain was observed in a study of T cell responses to AZD1222 COVID-19 vaccine. Notes on the study in general: Nearly half of the spike-specific TCRs reportedly recognize variant regions that carry no mutations. After two AZD1222 doses, spike-specific TCR breadth and depth rose versus day 0. Just 5 to 7 AZD1222 recipients were seropositive at baseline. In all cases, repertoires were sampled only after the peak T cell response.

This table comes from immunoSEQ multiplex PCR, and its TCRdb copy is limited to in-frame clones, with some not included. Of around 100,000 clones detected, approximately 89% appear once; the ten largest clones hold 4% to 5%. For this clone: Antigen: not known.

The length of the CDR3 is 14 residues. V gave up 7 bases and J gave up 12 bases; unmatched junction bases: 10. Per the germline V gene, CDR1 is MDHEN and CDR2 is SYDVKM. The rearrangement links TRBV28 to TRBJ1-6, with TRBD1 identical over 9 bases. The TCR was taken from an adult in good health. This specimen consisted of peripheral blood, obtained on day 0 of MenACWY control vaccination. The CDR3 coding sequence is TGTGCCAGCAAAATACAGGGGGCCGCTGGACCCCTCCACTTT. Translated: CASKIQGAAGPLHF.